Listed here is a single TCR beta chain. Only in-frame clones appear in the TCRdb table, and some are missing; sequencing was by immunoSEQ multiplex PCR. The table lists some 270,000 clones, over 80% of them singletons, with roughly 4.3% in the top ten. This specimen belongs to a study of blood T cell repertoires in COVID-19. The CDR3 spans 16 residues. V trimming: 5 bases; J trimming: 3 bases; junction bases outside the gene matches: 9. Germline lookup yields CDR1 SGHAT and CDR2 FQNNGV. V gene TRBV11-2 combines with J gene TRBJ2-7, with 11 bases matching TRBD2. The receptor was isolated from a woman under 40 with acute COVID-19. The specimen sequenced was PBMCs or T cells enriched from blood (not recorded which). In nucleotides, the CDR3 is TGTGCCAGCAGCCCTATCGCGGGACTAGCGGTCTACGAGCAGTACTTC. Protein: CASSPIAGLAVYEQYF.